A selection of T cell receptor beta chains follows, all from one sample in a study of T cells in Graves' hyperthyroidism and ophthalmopathy. TCRdb analysed the multiplex PCR reads with MiXCR anew, one entry per CDR3 protein. The sample shows approximately 400,000 distinct CDR3 sequences, about 15% of them seen only once. Sequenced material: blood. The source of these receptors is a woman in her fifties or sixties with Graves' hyperthyroidism. The CDR3 runs from the conserved cysteine through the conserved F or W. D genes are given only for firm matches. Some rows have no size entry. The others give once, few or many, or a class for an expanded clone.

CDR3aa: CASSLEGARAFF
CDR3nt: TGTGCCAGCAGCTTAGAAGGGGCGCGGGCTTTCTTT
abundance: many
v_gene: TRBV7-9
j_gene: TRBJ1-1
d_gene: -

CDR3aa: CASSQGRARGADTQYF
CDR3nt: TGTGCCAGCAGCCAAGGGCGCGCCCGAGGCGCCGATACGCAGTATTTT
abundance: many
v_gene: TRBV3-1
j_gene: TRBJ2-3
d_gene: -

CDR3aa: CASRSGTAYNEQFF
CDR3nt: TGTGCCAGCAGGTCCGGGACCGCGTACAATGAGCAGTTCTTC
abundance: many
v_gene: TRBV12-3/TRBV12-4
j_gene: TRBJ2-1
d_gene: -

CDR3aa: CASSGSIMGQQKGYNEQFF
CDR3nt: TGTGCCAGCAGTGGATCTATCATGGGACAGCAAAAAGGGTACAATGAGCAGTTCTTC
abundance: many
v_gene: TRBV2
j_gene: TRBJ2-1
d_gene: TRBD1

CDR3aa: CSARPGASVTDTQYF
CDR3nt: TGCAGTGCTAGACCTGGAGCCAGTGTAACAGATACGCAGTATTTT
abundance: -
v_gene: TRBV20-1
j_gene: TRBJ2-3
d_gene: -

CDR3aa: CSVSSMNTEAFF
CDR3nt: TGCAGCGTTAGTAGCATGAACACTGAAGCTTTCTTT
abundance: many
v_gene: TRBV29-1
j_gene: TRBJ1-1
d_gene: -

CDR3aa: CASRGGVANEKLFF
CDR3nt: TGTGCCAGTAGGGGAGGCGTGGCTAATGAAAAACTGTTTTTT
abundance: once
v_gene: TRBV19
j_gene: TRBJ1-4
d_gene: -

CDR3aa: CSAPDQTGPSETFF
CDR3nt: TGCAGTGCTCCCGACCAGACGGGACCGAGTGAGACTTTCTTT
abundance: -
v_gene: TRBV20-1
j_gene: TRBJ1-1
d_gene: -

CDR3aa: CSARDPSRSSYEQYF
CDR3nt: TGCAGTGCTAGAGATCCTAGCCGGAGCTCCTACGAGCAGTACTTC
abundance: -
v_gene: TRBV20-1
j_gene: TRBJ2-7
d_gene: -

CDR3aa: CSVTDRVNEKLFF
CDR3nt: TGCAGTGTAACGGACAGGGTGAATGAAAAACTGTTTTTT
abundance: many
v_gene: TRBV20-1
j_gene: TRBJ1-4
d_gene: TRBD1

CDR3aa: CASSGGGAAFF
CDR3nt: TGTGCCAGCAGTGGGGGGGGCGCGGCTTTCTTT
abundance: many
v_gene: TRBV6-1
j_gene: TRBJ1-1
d_gene: -

CDR3aa: CASSFTGEQYF
CDR3nt: TGCGCCAGCAGCTTTACAGGGGAGCAGTACTTC
abundance: few
v_gene: TRBV5-1
j_gene: TRBJ2-7
d_gene: -

CDR3aa: CASSVDPGAYNEQFF
CDR3nt: TGTGCCAGCAGCGTAGATCCGGGAGCCTACAATGAGCAGTTCTTC
abundance: -
v_gene: TRBV9
j_gene: TRBJ2-1
d_gene: -

CDR3aa: CAIRKTSGRVTSTDTQYF
CDR3nt: TGTGCCATCAGGAAGACTAGCGGGAGGGTAACTAGCACAGATACGCAGTATTTT
abundance: few
v_gene: TRBV10-3
j_gene: TRBJ2-3
d_gene: TRBD2

CDR3aa: CAWSVAGTYRDTQYF
CDR3nt: TGTGCCTGGAGTGTAGCAGGGACGTACAGGGATACGCAGTATTTT
abundance: many
v_gene: TRBV30
j_gene: TRBJ2-3
d_gene: -

CDR3aa: CASSFPASTDTQYF
CDR3nt: TGTGCCAGCAGCTTCCCAGCTAGCACAGATACGCAGTATTTT
abundance: -
v_gene: TRBV6-1
j_gene: TRBJ2-3
d_gene: -

CDR3aa: CASSPSALNTEAFF
CDR3nt: TGTGCCAGCAGTCCCTCGGCCCTTAACACTGAAGCTTTCTTT
abundance: few
v_gene: TRBV28
j_gene: TRBJ1-1
d_gene: -

CDR3aa: CAIRQTYEQYF
CDR3nt: TGTGCCATCAGGCAAACCTACGAGCAGTACTTC
abundance: -
v_gene: TRBV10-3
j_gene: TRBJ2-7
d_gene: -

CDR3aa: CASSPGTRVGQETQYF
CDR3nt: TGTGCCAGCAGTCCCGGGACTCGGGTCGGCCAAGAGACCCAGTACTTC
abundance: few
v_gene: TRBV6-1
j_gene: TRBJ2-5
d_gene: -

CDR3aa: CASSLAKAPGAQYF
CDR3nt: TGTGCCAGCAGCTTGGCCAAGGCTCCGGGAGCCCAGTACTTC
abundance: many
v_gene: TRBV11-3
j_gene: TRBJ2-5
d_gene: -

CDR3aa: CASSPPKTIWGGHEFEQFF
CDR3nt: TGTGCCAGCAGCCCCCCCAAAACCATCTGGGGAGGGCATGAATTTGAGCAGTTCTTC
abundance: many
v_gene: TRBV11-3
j_gene: TRBJ2-1
d_gene: TRBD2

CDR3aa: CASSLEVGGYEQYF
CDR3nt: TGTGCCAGCAGCTTAGAGGTGGGAGGGTACGAGCAGTACTTC
abundance: -
v_gene: TRBV7-2
j_gene: TRBJ2-7
d_gene: TRBD2

CDR3aa: CSARASDRGLLVEAFF
CDR3nt: TGCAGTGCTAGAGCGAGTGACAGGGGGTTGTTGGTTGAAGCTTTCTTT
abundance: many
v_gene: TRBV20-1
j_gene: TRBJ1-1
d_gene: TRBD1

CDR3aa: CSARPSSSGIGTDTQYF
CDR3nt: TGCAGTGCTAGGCCCAGCTCAAGCGGGATTGGCACGGATACGCAGTATTTT
abundance: -
v_gene: TRBV20-1
j_gene: TRBJ2-3
d_gene: TRBD2

CDR3aa: CASSLIAGAPTDTQYF
CDR3nt: TGTGCCAGCAGCTTAATAGCGGGAGCCCCCACAGATACGCAGTATTTT
abundance: -
v_gene: TRBV7-6
j_gene: TRBJ2-3
d_gene: TRBD2

CDR3aa: CSAGGGEDGNQPQHF
CDR3nt: TGCAGTGCGGGAGGGGGGGAGGATGGCAATCAGCCCCAGCATTTT
abundance: many
v_gene: TRBV20-1
j_gene: TRBJ1-5
d_gene: -

CDR3aa: CSARDVGLGPSTDTQYF
CDR3nt: TGCAGTGCTAGAGATGTGGGATTGGGTCCCAGCACAGATACGCAGTATTTT
abundance: many
v_gene: TRBV20-1
j_gene: TRBJ2-3
d_gene: -

CDR3aa: CASSSRDRTNNEQFF
CDR3nt: TGTGCCAGCAGCTCCCGGGACAGGACTAACAATGAGCAGTTCTTC
abundance: many
v_gene: TRBV7-9
j_gene: TRBJ2-1
d_gene: TRBD1

CDR3aa: CASVGRDYEQYF
CDR3nt: TGTGCCAGCGTTGGCAGGGACTACGAGCAGTACTTC
abundance: many
v_gene: TRBV7-9
j_gene: TRBJ2-7
d_gene: -

CDR3aa: CASSPTGTFQETQYF
CDR3nt: TGTGCCAGCAGCCCGACAGGGACCTTTCAAGAGACCCAGTACTTC
abundance: few
v_gene: TRBV6-2/TRBV6-3
j_gene: TRBJ2-5
d_gene: TRBD1

CDR3aa: CATSRGDVSTGELFF
CDR3nt: TGTGCCACCAGCAGAGGGGACGTGTCCACCGGGGAGCTGTTTTTT
abundance: many
v_gene: TRBV15
j_gene: TRBJ2-2
d_gene: -

CDR3aa: CASSPHRDKRVRSYNSPLHF
CDR3nt: TGTGCCAGCAGCCCACACCGGGACAAGAGAGTCCGCTCCTATAATTCACCCCTCCACTTT
abundance: many
v_gene: TRBV7-8
j_gene: TRBJ1-6
d_gene: -

CDR3aa: CASSFWGTNLLSEQYF
CDR3nt: TGTGCCAGCAGCTTCTGGGGGACGAACCTACTAAGCGAGCAGTACTTC
abundance: many
v_gene: TRBV11-2
j_gene: TRBJ2-7
d_gene: -

CDR3aa: CASSPPRLGPAYEQYF
CDR3nt: TGTGCCAGCAGCCCTCCGCGACTGGGGCCGGCCTACGAGCAGTACTTC
abundance: -
v_gene: TRBV3-1
j_gene: TRBJ2-7
d_gene: -

CDR3aa: CASSSLGGRGANVLTF
CDR3nt: TGTGCCAGCAGTTCCCTCGGGGGGAGAGGGGCCAACGTCCTGACTTTC
abundance: few
v_gene: TRBV6-1
j_gene: TRBJ2-6
d_gene: TRBD2

CDR3aa: CASTQLAGVYEQYF
CDR3nt: TGTGCCAGCACCCAACTAGCGGGAGTCTACGAGCAGTACTTC
abundance: -
v_gene: TRBV2
j_gene: TRBJ2-7
d_gene: TRBD2

CDR3aa: CSARHQTNTEAFF
CDR3nt: TGCAGTGCTAGGCACCAGACGAACACTGAAGCTTTCTTT
abundance: many
v_gene: TRBV20-1
j_gene: TRBJ1-1
d_gene: -

CDR3aa: CASSSTGGVTGELFF
CDR3nt: TGTGCCAGCAGTAGTACAGGGGGAGTAACCGGGGAGCTGTTTTTT
abundance: many
v_gene: TRBV2
j_gene: TRBJ2-2
d_gene: TRBD1

CDR3aa: CASSPRMNTEAFF
CDR3nt: TGTGCCAGCAGTCCCCGCATGAACACTGAAGCTTTCTTT
abundance: many
v_gene: TRBV28
j_gene: TRBJ1-1
d_gene: -

CDR3aa: CASSQDDRVGNEQFF
CDR3nt: TGCGCCAGCAGCCAAGATGACAGGGTTGGCAATGAGCAGTTCTTC
abundance: many
v_gene: TRBV4-1
j_gene: TRBJ2-1
d_gene: TRBD1

CDR3aa: CSATDRSDYGYTF
CDR3nt: TGCAGTGCTACAGACAGGAGCGACTATGGCTACACCTTC
abundance: -
v_gene: TRBV20-1
j_gene: TRBJ1-2
d_gene: -

CDR3aa: CSARDRQNTGELFF
CDR3nt: TGCAGTGCTAGAGATCGACAGAACACCGGGGAGCTGTTTTTT
abundance: many
v_gene: TRBV20-1
j_gene: TRBJ2-2
d_gene: -

CDR3aa: CASSRPSGNQYF
CDR3nt: TGTGCCAGCTCACGTCCTAGTGGTAACCAGTACTTC
abundance: few
v_gene: TRBV12-3/TRBV12-4
j_gene: TRBJ2-5
d_gene: -

CDR3aa: CSARSGIGEQFF
CDR3nt: TGCAGTGCTCGAAGCGGGATTGGTGAGCAGTTCTTC
abundance: -
v_gene: TRBV20-1
j_gene: TRBJ2-1
d_gene: TRBD2

CDR3aa: CASSLSRSSGSETQYF
CDR3nt: TGTGCCAGCAGCTTGTCCCGGTCGAGCGGGAGCGAGACCCAGTACTTC
abundance: many
v_gene: TRBV5-4
j_gene: TRBJ2-5
d_gene: TRBD2

CDR3aa: CSATDRGQTEAFF
CDR3nt: TGCAGTGCAACTGACAGGGGGCAGACTGAAGCTTTCTTT
abundance: many
v_gene: TRBV20-1
j_gene: TRBJ1-1
d_gene: TRBD1